The rows below give T cell receptor beta chains drawn from one sample of a study of brain metastases from non-small cell lung cancer. Generated by immunoSEQ multiplex PCR, the TCRdb table keeps only in-frame clones and is missing some. The sample contains about 1,500 clones, roughly 79% of which appear only once. The sequencing sample was made of tumor-adjacent normal tissue. The receptors were sampled from a donor at least 40 years old with non-small cell lung cancer. Both conserved end residues are part of each CDR3. A D gene is named only where the DNA matches it firmly. A row's size may be missing; if present it is once, few, many or a size class.

d_gene	j_gene	v_gene	len	abundance	CDR3nt	CDR3aa
-	TRBJ2-1	TRBV5-5	14	-	TGTGCCAGTAGCTTTCTACCGAACGGCAATGAGCAGTTCTTC	CASSFLPNGNEQFF
-	TRBJ1-1	TRBV7-6	13	-	TGTGTCAGCAGCTTAAGTTTTGGCACTGAAGCTTTCTTT	CVSSLSFGTEAFF
TRBD2	TRBJ2-1	TRBV10-3	17	few	TGTGCCATCAGTGAGTACGGACTAGCGGGAGCGAACAATGAGCAGTTCTTC	CAISEYGLAGANNEQFF
-	TRBJ2-6	TRBV9	15	-	TGTGCCAGCAGCGTAGCGGGGACACTCGCCAACGTCCTGACTTTC	CASSVAGTLANVLTF
-	TRBJ2-5	TRBV18	14	-	TGTGCCAGCTCACCACCCACATCGCGAGAGACCCAGTACTTC	CASSPPTSRETQYF
TRBD2	TRBJ2-1	TRBV9	14	-	TGTGCCAGCAGCCCCCAACTAGCGGACAATGAGCAGTTCTTC	CASSPQLADNEQFF
TRBD2	TRBJ2-3	TRBV2	13	-	TGTGCCAGCAAGCGGGAGGGAGGTGATACGCAGTATTTT	CASKREGGDTQYF
TRBD2	TRBJ2-3	TRBV15	16	few	TGTGCCACCAGCAGAGGGATGGCGGGAGGAACAGATACGCAGTATTTT	CATSRGMAGGTDTQYF
TRBD2	TRBJ2-5	TRBV5-1	15	-	TGCGCCAGCAGTAATAGGGTAGCGGGACATGGGACCCAGTACTTC	CASSNRVAGHGTQYF
-	TRBJ1-5	TRBV6-6	16	-	TGTGCCAGCAGTGCACCGGACTTGATTCGCAATCAGCCCCAGCATTTT	CASSAPDLIRNQPQHF
TRBD2	TRBJ2-2	TRBV5-1	18	-	TGCGCCAGCAGCTTGGCTTCAGCTAGCGGGAGATGGACCGGGGAGCTGTTTTTT	CASSLASASGRWTGELFF
-	TRBJ1-1	TRBV13	12	-	TGTGCCAGCAGCAAAGGGAACACTGAAGCTTTCTTT	CASSKGNTEAFF
TRBD1	TRBJ1-1	TRBV4-1	16	few	TGCGCCAGCAGCCAAACACCACAGGGGAAGAACACTGAAGCTTTCTTT	CASSQTPQGKNTEAFF
TRBD1	TRBJ2-7	TRBV6-5	13	once	TGTGCCACCGAGGGACAGCACCCAGGGGAGCAGTACTTC	CATEGQHPGEQYF
TRBD1	TRBJ2-3	TRBV6-6	15	-	TGTGCCAGCAGATCCCCGGACAGGGCCGCAGATACGCAGTATTTT	CASRSPDRAADTQYF
TRBD1	TRBJ2-7	TRBV28	19	-	TGTGCCAGCAGTCCCGGGACAGAACGGCTAGTGGGAGTCCCCTACGAGCAGTACTTC	CASSPGTERLVGVPYEQYF
TRBD1	TRBJ2-3	TRBV5-1	16	few	TGCGCCAGCAGCAAAAGACAGGGGGCCGGCACAGATACGCAGTATTTT	CASSKRQGAGTDTQYF
TRBD2	TRBJ2-1	TRBV7-9	16	-	TGTGCCAGCAGCCCACCCTCGGCGGGAGGGCCGAATGAGCAGTTCTTC	CASSPPSAGGPNEQFF
-	TRBJ2-3	TRBV7-2	18	-	TGTGCCAGCAGCTTAGGCAGCTTCCGGACAGACCTCACAGATACGCAGTATTTT	CASSLGSFRTDLTDTQYF
-	TRBJ2-5	TRBV18	14	-	TGTGCCAGCTCACCAGTGGACCAATACGGGACCCAGTACTTC	CASSPVDQYGTQYF
-	TRBJ2-3	TRBV3-1/TRBV3-2	15	-	TGTGCCAGCAGCCAAGAAAGGACCAACACAGATACGCAGTATTTT	CASSQERTNTDTQYF
TRBD2	TRBJ2-3	TRBV2	14	few	TGTGCCAGCCTCCTAGCGGGCTACACAGATACGCAGTATTTT	CASLLAGYTDTQYF
TRBD2	TRBJ2-1	TRBV3-1/TRBV3-2	19	-	TGTGCCAGCGTGCGTACTGTTGGCGGGAGGGTCGCGTCCTACAATGAGCAGTTCTTC	CASVRTVGGRVASYNEQFF
-	TRBJ2-7	TRBV19	14	-	TGTGCCAGTAGTTCCAGTACAGGGTCTTACGAGCAGTACTTC	CASSSSTGSYEQYF
-	TRBJ1-4	TRBV5-4	16	-	TGTGCCAGCAGCTTGGGTCCTCTGGGTACTAATGAAAAACTGTTTTTT	CASSLGPLGTNEKLFF
-	TRBJ2-7	TRBV7-6	12	-	TGTGCTAGTAGCTTAGCGGCAAACGAGCAGTACTTC	CASSLAANEQYF
-	TRBJ2-1	TRBV2	12	-	TGTGCCAGCAAAACAGACGTCAATGAGCAGTTCTTC	CASKTDVNEQFF
-	TRBJ1-5	TRBV6-2/TRBV6-3	17	few	TGTGCCAGCAGCCCCGGGGAGGGGAAATGGGGCAATCAGCCCCAGCATTTT	CASSPGEGKWGNQPQHF
-	TRBJ2-2	TRBV12-3/TRBV12-4	12	-	TGTGCCAGCAGTTTAGGCACCGGGGAGCTGTTTTTT	CASSLGTGELFF
-	TRBJ2-3	TRBV6-4	15	-	TGTGCCAGCAGCTTAAGGGCTAGCGAGACAAATACGCAGTATTTT	CASSLRASETNTQYF
-	TRBJ1-2	TRBV6-5	14	-	TGTGCCAGCAGTCGGCCCGGGACAAATTATGGTTACACCTTC	CASSRPGTNYGYTF
TRBD1	TRBJ1-2	TRBV10-3	14	-	TGTGCCATCAGTGAGTTCCGACAGGGGGATGGCTACATCTTC	CAISEFRQGDGYIF
-	TRBJ2-5	TRBV3-1/TRBV3-2	12	-	TGTGCCAGCAGCCAGCAACCGGAGACCCAGTACTTC	CASSQQPETQYF
-	TRBJ1-1	TRBV3-1/TRBV3-2	13	-	TGTGCCAGCAGCCCTCGGAGAAACACTGAAGCTTTCTTT	CASSPRRNTEAFF
-	TRBJ2-3	TRBV7-9	16	-	TGTGCCAGCAGCTTAAACGCAGGGCTTGTGAGGGATACGCAGTATTTT	CASSLNAGLVRDTQYF
-	TRBJ2-2	TRBV7-2	16	-	TGTGCCAGCAGCTTAAGTAGAGGGGCCCACACCGGGGAGCTGTTTTTT	CASSLSRGAHTGELFF
-	TRBJ1-3	TRBV19	14	-	TGTGCCAGTAGTAAGAGTACCTCTGGAAACACCATATATTTT	CASSKSTSGNTIYF
-	TRBJ1-2	TRBV9	14	few	TGTGCCAGCAGCGTAGCTGAGGGGAACTATGGCTACACCTTC	CASSVAEGNYGYTF
-	TRBJ1-5	TRBV2	15	-	TGTGCCAGCAGTCTCGGACAGCTTAGCAATCAGCCCCAGCATTTT	CASSLGQLSNQPQHF
TRBD1	TRBJ1-5	TRBV7-9	15	-	TGTGCCAGCAGCCCGGGACAGGGGAACAATCAGCCCCAGCATTTT	CASSPGQGNNQPQHF